These 8 T cell receptor beta chains came from one sample sequenced in a study of blood T cell repertoires in COVID-19. The data were produced by immunoSEQ multiplex PCR, yet TCRdb's version contains in-frame clones alone and is incomplete. The sample lists roughly 180,000 clones, 82% seen once, with roughly 9.6% in the top ten. Sequences were obtained from PBMCs or T cells enriched from blood (not recorded which). The origin of the receptors is a man in his forties or fifties who had recovered from COVID-19.

V gene TRBV28 combines with J gene TRBJ1-5; 9 bases are a match to TRBD1. Trimming took 3 bases from V and 4 from J; bases not matched to a gene: 4. From germline, CDR1 is MDHEN and CDR2 SYDVKM. The length of the CDR3 is 15 residues. This CDR3 reads CASSFGDRENQPQHF. Here the CDR3 DNA reads TGTGCCAGCAGTTTTGGGGACAGGGAAAATCAGCCCCAGCATTTT.

The chain carries TRBV24-1 and TRBJ2-1, with D maybe TRBD2 (6 bases). This CDR3 region has 16 residues. Germline V gene sequence: CDR1 KGHDR, CDR2 SFDVKD. Trimming took off 5 bases at V and 7 bases at J, with 20 bases between the two ends. The CDR3 nucleotides read TGTGCCACCAGTGGAGGCCGGGGGACCCGGAGTAATGAGCAGTTCTTC. Protein product: CATSGGRGTRSNEQFF.

In regard to this clone: The same CDR3 is also encoded by other DNA sequences in this sample. V and J are TRBV12-3 or TRBV12-4 and TRBJ2-5; maybe TRBD1 (5 bases). The CDR3 covers 13 residues. V lost 1 base, J lost 2 bases, and 5 bases lay in between. CDR3 sequence reads: CASSLGQQETQYF. As DNA, the CDR3 is TGTGCCAGCAGTTTAGGACAGCAAGAGACCCAGTACTTC.

The chain recombines TRBV14 with TRBJ2-5, with D possibly TRBD2 on 5 matching bases. Per germline, CDR1 SGHDN and CDR2 FVKESK. The CDR3 sequence is 16 residues long. V was cut by 1 base and J by 2 bases, with 14 bases left in between. The CDR3 protein is CASSQVPGIKQETQYF. The CDR3 nucleotides are TGTGCCAGCAGCCAAGTACCGGGGATCAAACAAGAGACCCAGTACTTC.

The chain carries TRBV28 and TRBJ2-3, with a weak D call TRBD1 (5 bases). The CDR3 runs to 16 residues. Germline CDR1 is MDHEN and CDR2 is SYDVKM. Trimming left V 4 bases short and J 0 bases short, with 14 bases between. This CDR3 reads CASSYDGAGSTDTQYF. The CDR3 bases are TGTGCCAGCAGTTATGATGGGGCAGGTAGCACAGATACGCAGTATTTT.

The rearrangement uses TRBV4-2 and TRBJ2-3; the match to TRBD2 covers 9 bases. CDR1 and CDR2 (germline): LGHNA, YNFKEQ. The CDR3 sequence is 16 residues long. V trimming: 1 base; J trimming: 5 bases; junction bases outside the gene matches: 7. The CDR3 DNA is TGTGCCAGCAGCCAAGCCCCGATTAGCGGGGGAGATACGCAGTATTTT. This gives the protein CASSQAPISGGDTQYF.

This clone was seen just once. V is TRBV4-1 and J is TRBJ1-1, with D possibly matching TRBD1 (6 bases). The length of the CDR3 is 17 residues. The V gene's germline CDR1 is MGHRA and CDR2 YSYEKL. V dropped 4 bases and J dropped 3 bases, with 21 bases sitting between them. The CDR3 DNA reads TGCGCCAGCAGCCGAGTATTACCGAGCAGGGGCGACACTGAAGCTTTCTTT. Protein: CASSRVLPSRGDTEAFF.

This rearrangement joins TRBV9 to TRBJ2-6; D unclear. The CDR3 loop spans 15 amino acids. Germline CDR1 SGDLS, CDR2 YYNGEE. Trimming stripped 0 bases from V and 0 bases from J, with 4 bases between. The CDR3 spells CASSVGHSGANVLTF. CDR3 DNA: TGTGCCAGCAGCGTAGGACACTCTGGGGCCAACGTCCTGACTTTC.